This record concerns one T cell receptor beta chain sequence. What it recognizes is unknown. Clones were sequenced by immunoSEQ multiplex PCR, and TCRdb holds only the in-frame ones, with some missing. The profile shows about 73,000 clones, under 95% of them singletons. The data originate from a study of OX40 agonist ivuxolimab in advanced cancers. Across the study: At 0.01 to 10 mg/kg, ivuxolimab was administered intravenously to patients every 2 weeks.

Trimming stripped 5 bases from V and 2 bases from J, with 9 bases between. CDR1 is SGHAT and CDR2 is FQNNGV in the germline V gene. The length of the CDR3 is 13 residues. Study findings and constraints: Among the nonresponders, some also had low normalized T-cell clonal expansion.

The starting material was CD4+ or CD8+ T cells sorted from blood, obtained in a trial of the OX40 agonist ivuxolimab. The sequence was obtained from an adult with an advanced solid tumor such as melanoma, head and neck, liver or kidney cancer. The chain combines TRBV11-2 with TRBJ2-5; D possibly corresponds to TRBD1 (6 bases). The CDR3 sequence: CASSRTEQETQYF. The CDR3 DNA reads TGTGCCAGCAGCCGGACAGAGCAAGAGACCCAGTACTTC.